These 27 T cell receptor beta chains were sequenced from one sample in a study of cytomegalovirus exposure and HLA in healthy donors (dated 2017 in TCRdb). The library was built by means of the immunoSEQ multiplex PCR assay. A mixture of 60 forward primers for TCR Vbeta segments and 13 reverse primers for TCR Jbeta segments was used in the multiplex PCR. The clones in this table, taken by TCRdb from immuneACCESS, are in-frame only. Not every clone is retained; where verified, under half of the shortfall comes from an unresolved V gene, and the cause of the rest is unknown. The sample profile shows about 170,000 clones; 75% to 85% of them were found once. Together, the top ten hold approximately 0.76% of the sample. Sequencing used PBMCs. These receptor sequences come from a female donor in good health and CMV-seronegative.

J is TRBJ1-2 and V is TRBV11-1, with a tentative D call TRBD1 (6 bases). The CDR3 consists of 16 residues. V was shortened by 5 bases and J by 6 bases, with 22 bases between the two germline ends. Germline V lookup: CDR1 SGHAT, CDR2 FQDESV (reference sequence). CDR3 sequence (DNA): TGTGCCAGCAGCCCCTCGGGGCGAAGGGGGGGCGATGGCTACACCTTC. This gives the protein CASSPSGRRGGDGYTF.

This chain connects TRBV10-3 to TRBJ2-7; tentatively, D is TRBD1 (6 bases). The CDR3 has 15 amino acids. The germline gives CDR1 ENHRY, CDR2 SYGVKD. Trimming shortened V by 0 bases and J by 2 bases, and 11 bases separated the two germline ends. CDR3 nucleotide sequence: TGTGCCATCAGTGAGTCGTTGACAGGTACCTACGAGCAGTACTTC. Translation: CAISESLTGTYEQYF.

This clone was seen more than once but under ten times. The chain employs TRBV7-2 and TRBJ1-3, with D unclear. Deletions cut 1 base from V and 0 bases from J, with 7 bases between. Germline-derived CDR1 and CDR2 are SGHTA and FQGNSA. CDR3 size: 15 residues. CDR3 sequence reads: CASSLGTFSGNTIYF. The CDR3, as DNA: TGTGCCAGCAGCTTAGGGACTTTCTCTGGAAACACCATATATTTT.

The rearrangement joins TRBV10-2 to TRBJ2-3; 13 positions agree with TRBD2. J gave up 5 bases and V 2 bases, and 10 bases lay outside the gene matches. Germline CDR1 and CDR2: WSHSY and SAAADI. The CDR3 sequence is 18 residues long. CDR3 in amino acids: CASSEGGLAGKFEDTQYF. The CDR3 DNA follows: TGCGCCAGCAGTGAGGGGGGACTAGCGGGAAAATTTGAAGATACGCAGTATTTT.

J is TRBJ1-2 and V is TRBV18, with D possibly matching TRBD1 (6 bases). V lost 2 bases and J 3 bases, leaving 7 bases between the germline ends. Germline V CDR1 and CDR2: KGHSH, LQKENI. The CDR3 consists of 13 residues. DNA for the CDR3: TGTGCCAGCTCACCAAACAGGGACTATGGCTACACCTTC. As protein: CASSPNRDYGYTF.

The count of this clone is one. The V call is TRBV2, the J call TRBJ2-5, with D perhaps TRBD1 (6 bases). The DNA matches TRBJ2-7 better at its end, which makes the J call doubtful. The CDR3 runs 12 residues. Germline CDR1 is SNHLY and CDR2 is FYNNEI. The CDR3 nucleotides read TGTGCCAGCAAGGGGGATTCCCTCGAGCAGTACTTC. This codes for CASKGDSLEQYF.

This clone showed up just a few times. The rearrangement joins TRBV2 to TRBJ2-2; the match to TRBD2 covers 13 bases. The germline gives CDR1 SNHLY, CDR2 FYNNEI. CDR3 length: 17 residues. V lost 6 bases, J lost 0 bases, and 4 bases stayed unmatched. This CDR3 reads CASRGTSGASNTGELFF. The CDR3 DNA sequence: TGTGCCAGCAGAGGGACTAGCGGGGCCTCGAACACCGGGGAGCTGTTTTTT.

The chain has TRBV29-1 and TRBJ2-7; D may be TRBD2 (6 bases). Germline values: CDR1 SQVTM, CDR2 ANQGSEA. The CDR3 sequence is 13 residues long. V was pared by 6 bases and J by 2 bases, with 14 bases between. The CDR3 DNA reads as TGCAGCGTACCGGGAGTAAAACCCTACGAGCAGTACTTC. The encoded protein is CSVPGVKPYEQYF.

This rearrangement joins TRBV19 to TRBJ2-7; 7 bases map to TRBD1. J gave up 2 bases and V 5 bases, and 3 bases lay outside the gene matches. CDR1 LNHDA and CDR2 SQIVND come from the germline V gene (reference sequence). The CDR3 length is 13 residues. CDR3 DNA sequence: TGTGCCAGTAGTTCGACAGGGCCCTACGAGCAGTACTTC. The encoded protein is CASSSTGPYEQYF.

Written as DNA, the CDR3 is TGTGCCAGCAGCGTCGGGGGGGGTGGGGGTTGGGATGGAAACACCATATATTTT. Its protein is CASSVGGGGGWDGNTIYF. This sequence joins TRBV9 and TRBJ1-3; the D gene is possibly TRBD1 (5 bases). CDR1 is SGDLS, CDR2 YYNGEE, per germline. V gave up 2 bases and J gave up 3 bases, with 21 bases separating them. This CDR3 contains 18 residues.

The chain joins TRBV5-1 to TRBJ1-3, with 11 nucleotides matching TRBD1. Germline CDR1 and CDR2: SGHRS and YFSETQ. The CDR3 totals 16 residues. V lost 4 bases, J lost 3 bases, and 6 bases stayed unmatched. The CDR3 DNA reads TGCGCCAGCAGCCCCGGACAGGGGGCTATTGGAAACACCATATATTTT. It encodes CASSPGQGAIGNTIYF.

V and J are TRBV2 and TRBJ2-3; 8 nucleotides line up with TRBD2. The CDR3 spans 18 residues. Per the germline V gene, CDR1 is SNHLY and CDR2 is FYNNEI. The junction had 11 bases not matched to a gene; V was cut back by 3 bases and J by 0 bases. The CDR3 DNA reads as TGTGCCAGCAGTGATGAGACTAGCGCTGCGCCTAGCACAGATACGCAGTATTTT. Translated: CASSDETSAAPSTDTQYF.

This clone was seen once. This rearrangement joins TRBV11-2 to TRBJ1-1; D is undetermined. V was clipped by 4 bases and J by 7 bases, with 19 bases between them. Germline assignment: CDR1 SGHAT and CDR2 FQNNGV. The CDR3 has 15 residues. The DNA of the CDR3 is TGTGCCAGCAGCTCGGGAAGGGCAAGCCCTCTTGAAGCTTTCTTT. Its protein is CASSSGRASPLEAFF. Filled out from reference TRBV11-2 and TRBJ1-1, the complete variable domain reads EAGVAQSPRYKIIEKRQSVAFWCNPISGHATLYWYQQILGQGPKLLIQFQNNGVVDDSQLPKDRFSAERLKGVDSTLKIQPAKLEDSAVYLCASSSGRASPLEAFFGQGTRLTVV.

The chain links TRBV4-1 to TRBJ1-1, with 7 bases lining up with TRBD1. In germline, CDR1 is MGHRA, CDR2 YSYEKL. V trimming: 2 bases; J trimming: 5 bases; junction bases outside the gene matches: 8. The length of the CDR3 is 15 residues. This chain's CDR3 is CASSQQDRVWTEAFF. The CDR3 nucleotides are TGCGCCAGCAGCCAACAAGACAGGGTCTGGACTGAAGCTTTCTTT.

This rearrangement joins TRBV29-1 to TRBJ2-1, with 9 bases lining up with TRBD1. V shed 3 bases and J 7 bases; nucleotides not matched to a gene: 7. This CDR3 is 14 amino acids long. The V gene's germline CDR1 is SQVTM and CDR2 ANQGSEA. The chain's CDR3 is CSVDLSGQGNEQFF. The CDR3 DNA follows: TGCAGCGTTGACCTCTCGGGACAGGGAAATGAGCAGTTCTTC.

This clone was detected only a few times. This chain joins TRBV11-3 and TRBJ2-1; D might be TRBD1 (6 bases). The V and J ends lost 1 base and 3 bases respectively, with 16 bases between them. This CDR3 is 17 amino acids long. The germline V gene has CDR1 SGHNT and CDR2 YENEEA. The CDR3 is CASSLGDRGRGYNEQFF. CDR3 in DNA: TGTGCCAGCAGCTTAGGGGATAGGGGCAGGGGCTACAATGAGCAGTTCTTC.

This chain connects TRBV16 to TRBJ1-5; 7 bases match TRBD1. Germline V lookup: CDR1 KGHSY, CDR2 FQNENV. The CDR3 totals 14 residues. V trimming: 6 bases; J trimming: 5 bases; junction bases outside the gene matches: 7. The CDR3 here is CASSYRGRDQPQHF. The CDR3 bases are TGTGCCAGCAGTTACAGGGGCAGGGATCAGCCCCAGCATTTT.

This chain joins TRBV7-6 and TRBJ2-5; 8 nucleotides line up with TRBD1. Germline V gives CDR1 SGHVS, CDR2 FNYEAQ. This CDR3 is built from 15 residues. With 5 bases clipped from V and 5 bases from J, the junction kept 10 bases outside the gene matches. The chain's CDR3 is CASSLLGQAGETQYF. The CDR3 DNA sequence: TGTGCCAGCAGCCTCTTGGGACAGGCGGGGGAGACCCAGTACTTC.

A few counts support this clone. The chain recombines TRBV28 with TRBJ1-4; D might be TRBD1 (5 bases). Trimming took 4 bases from V and 17 from J, leaving 14 bases between them. This CDR3 comprises 11 residues. Germline CDR1 reads MDHEN; CDR2 reads SYDVKM. This chain's CDR3 is CASSSRGHGFF. The CDR3 DNA sequence: TGTGCCAGCAGTTCAAGAGGACATGGTTTTTTT.

For the CDR3, the DNA is TGCAGCGCAGCCGGCGGGGTAATCTCCTACGAGCAGTACTTC. Translating gives CSAAGGVISYEQYF. This sequence joins TRBV29-1 and TRBJ2-7; D possibly corresponds to TRBD2 (6 bases). This CDR3 has 14 amino acids. V was cut by 7 bases and J by 0 bases, with 16 bases left in between. The germline gives CDR1 SQVTM, CDR2 ANQGSEA.

The chain combines TRBV18 with TRBJ2-1; TRBD1 is a possible D gene (6 bases). Germline CDR1 and CDR2: KGHSH and LQKENI. The V end was cut by 6 bases, the J end by 2 bases, with 14 bases between. The CDR3 spans 15 residues. CDR3 nucleotide sequence: TGTGCCAGCTCGGGAGACAGGAGGACCTACAATGAGCAGTTCTTC. This sequence encodes CASSGDRRTYNEQFF.

The chain carries TRBV12-5 and TRBJ1-1, with D tentatively TRBD1 (5 bases). CDR3 length: 15 residues. Between the trimmed V and J ends, which lost 3 bases and 5 bases, there was a span of 16 bases. CDR1 and CDR2 from the germline V gene are LGHNT and FRNRAP. The DNA for the CDR3 is TGTGCTAGTGGTTTCGGGACTTCCGGCGGGACTGAAGCTTTCTTT. Amino acid sequence: CASGFGTSGGTEAFF.

The rearrangement uses TRBV7-9 and TRBJ2-5, with D possibly TRBD2 on 6 matching bases. Germline lookup yields CDR1 SEHNR and CDR2 FQNEAQ (reference sequence). The CDR3 has 13 residues. The V end was cut by 3 bases, the J end by 7 bases, with 12 bases between. The CDR3 sequence is CASSFLIGGTQYF. The CDR3 DNA sequence: TGTGCCAGCAGCTTCCTGATCGGGGGGACCCAGTACTTC. Complete variable domain (other parts from reference TRBV7-9 and TRBJ2-5): DTGVSQNPRHKITKRGQNVTFRCDPISEHNRLYWYRQTLGQGPEFLTYFQNEAQLEKSRLLSDRFSAERPKGSFSTLEIQRTEQGDSAMYLCASSFLIGGTQYFGPGTRLLVL.

The chain couples TRBV27 to TRBJ2-1; D might be TRBD2 (5 bases). The V gene lost 5 bases and the J gene lost 12 bases, with 17 bases spanning the gap. CDR3 length equals 13 residues. Germline CDR1 reads MNHEY; CDR2 reads SMNVEV (reference sequence). The CDR3 here is CASSLDSARGQFF. The CDR3 nucleotides read TGTGCCAGCAGTCTAGATAGCGCCCGGGGGCAGTTCTTC.

This clone was seen just once. The chain recombines TRBV5-1 with TRBJ2-7; the match to TRBD1 covers 8 bases. J lost 4 bases, V lost 0 bases, and 3 bases had no gene match. Germline V CDR1 and CDR2: SGHRS, YFSETQ. CDR3 length: 14 residues. As DNA, the CDR3 is TGCGCCAGCAGCTTGGGGGACAGGACTTACGAGCAGTACTTC. It yields the protein CASSLGDRTYEQYF.

The table lists this clone with a few counts. The chain recombines TRBV27 with TRBJ1-5; no reliable D call. V dropped 7 bases and J dropped 6 bases, with 19 bases sitting between them. Germline V gene sequence: CDR1 MNHEY, CDR2 SMNVEV (reference sequence). This CDR3 spans 15 amino acids. CDR3 in DNA: TGTGCCAGCAAAATGGGCGTGGGTTTAGGTCAGCCCCAGCATTTT. Its protein is CASKMGVGLGQPQHF.

This sequence joins TRBV7-9 and TRBJ2-2, with 10 bases that match TRBD1. The CDR3 runs to 15 residues. Germline CDR1 is SEHNR and CDR2 is FQNEAQ (reference sequence). V lost 5 bases and J lost 4; bases outside the gene matches: 4. For the CDR3, the DNA is TGTGCCAGCAGCCAAGACAGGGGGCGCACCGGGGAGCTGTTTTTT. Its protein is CASSQDRGRTGELFF.